These 22 T cell receptor beta chains came from one sample sequenced in a study of blood T cell repertoires in COVID-19. Profiled with immunoSEQ multiplex PCR; TCRdb holds only in-frame clones, not every one. The top ten hold about 2% of the sample, which has fewer than 150,000 clones, over 70% seen once. The sample consisted of peripheral blood. These receptor sequences come from a man aged 65 to 79 with acute or convalescent COVID-19.

V usage is TRBV19 and J usage is TRBJ1-1; TRBD1 matches 9 bases. V lost 5 bases to trimming and J lost 7 bases; unmatched junction nucleotides: 11. Germline V CDR1 and CDR2: LNHDA, SQIVND (reference sequence). This CDR3 is built from 15 residues. The CDR3 spells CASSFTPGTGYEAFF. CDR3 sequence (DNA): TGTGCCAGTAGTTTTACCCCCGGGACAGGGTATGAAGCTTTCTTT.

The V gene is TRBV2, the J gene TRBJ1-5; 9 bases are shared with TRBD1. The CDR3 extends over 14 amino acids. Germline CDR1 and CDR2: SNHLY and FYNNEI. V dropped 2 bases and J dropped 7; count of bases not matched to a gene: 3. This CDR3 reads CASSERTGDQPQHF. Written as DNA, the CDR3 is TGTGCCAGCAGTGAACGGACAGGGGACCAGCCCCAGCATTTT.

The chain combines TRBV11-3 with TRBJ2-3; D call uncertain. Deletions cut 5 bases from V and 3 bases from J, with 15 bases between. This CDR3 contains 15 residues. The germline CDR1 and CDR2 sequences are SGHNT and YENEEA. CDR3 sequence reads: CASSLLVGSTDTQYF. The CDR3 DNA is TGTGCCAGCAGCCTGCTAGTAGGCTCAACAGATACGCAGTATTTT.

This clone was recorded only once. V gene TRBV5-1 combines with J gene TRBJ1-5, with D hard to call. Trimming removed 1 base from V and 6 bases from J, with 14 bases in between. Germline-derived CDR1 and CDR2 are SGHRS and YFSETQ. The CDR3 contains 15 residues. The DNA of the CDR3 is TGCGCCAGCAGCTTGTCCCCAGTGGGCAGTCAGCCCCAGCATTTT. Encoded protein: CASSLSPVGSQPQHF.

This chain joins TRBV5-4 and TRBJ1-2; 10 bases map to TRBD1. The germline V gene has CDR1 SGHNT and CDR2 YYREEE (reference sequence). Germline trimming cut 5 bases from V and 4 bases from J; bases unmatched to any gene: 2. CDR3 size: 13 residues. The CDR3 loop is CASRRTGGYGYTF. DNA for the CDR3: TGTGCCAGCAGACGGACAGGGGGCTATGGCTACACCTTC.

This clone was seen a handful of times. The V and J genes are TRBV21-1 and TRBJ2-7; TRBD1 reflects the table's D call only, with no check against the DNA. TRBV21-1 is listed as a pseudogene. This CDR3 has 17 amino acids. CDR3 nucleotides: TGTGCCAGCAGCCCAGTACACTGGGGCGGGACAGCCTACGAGCAGTACTTC. The encoded protein is CASSPVHWGGTAYEQYF.

The V gene is TRBV7-2, the J gene TRBJ2-5; D not certain. The CDR3 runs 15 residues. Trimming removed 0 bases at V and 0 bases at J, with 8 bases between. Looked up from germline, CDR1 is SGHTA and CDR2 is FQGNSA. This CDR3 reads CASSLAAAYQETQYF. For the CDR3, the DNA is TGTGCCAGCAGCTTAGCTGCCGCGTACCAAGAGACCCAGTACTTC.

This sequence joins TRBV7-2 and TRBJ1-3, with no clear D. The CDR3 totals 17 residues. Trimming took off 6 bases at V and 0 bases at J, with 18 bases between the two ends. Germline-derived CDR1 and CDR2 are SGHTA and FQGNSA. The CDR3 DNA reads as TGTGCCAGCAGTCCGCTCCGGGAAACCTTCTCTGGAAACACCATATATTTT. It yields the protein CASSPLRETFSGNTIYF.

The chain combines TRBV2 with TRBJ2-5, with 7 positions matching TRBD1. Germline V lookup: CDR1 SNHLY, CDR2 FYNNEI. The CDR3 extends over 15 amino acids. After removal of 5 bases from V and 2 bases from J, the junction contained 8 bases not matched to a gene. CDR3 DNA sequence: TGTGCCAGCAGTTCTAGACAGGGCGGACAAGAGACCCAGTACTTC. Translating gives CASSSRQGGQETQYF.

V usage is TRBV6-4 and J usage is TRBJ1-1; no definite D call. The germline V and J ends were trimmed by 3 bases and 9 bases, with 14 bases remaining between them. CDR1 and CDR2 from the germline V gene are MRHNA and SNTAGT. The CDR3 contains 13 residues. DNA for the CDR3: TGTGCCAGCAGTGAGTTTGAGGGATCGCAAGCTTTCTTT. Translated, it gives CASSEFEGSQAFF.

The rearrangement links TRBV2 to TRBJ2-3, with 10 bases that match TRBD1. V lost 6 bases to trimming and J lost 4 bases; unmatched junction nucleotides: 13. CDR1 is SNHLY, CDR2 FYNNEI, per germline. The CDR3 has 17 residues. In DNA, the CDR3 is TGTGCCAGCAGCCAACCGGGGACAGGGGTTATGGCAGATACGCAGTATTTT. This gives the protein CASSQPGTGVMADTQYF.

The chain uses TRBV14 and TRBJ1-1; D perhaps matches TRBD1 (5 bases). V lost 4 bases and J 7 bases, leaving 19 bases between the germline ends. Germline CDR1 and CDR2: SGHDN and FVKESK. The CDR3 is 15 amino acids. The CDR3 here is CASSRFGARIGEAFF. The CDR3 region has the DNA TGTGCCAGCAGCCGCTTTGGGGCGCGTATAGGTGAAGCTTTCTTT. Combining the CDR3 with reference TRBV14 and TRBJ1-1 gives the whole variable domain EAGVTQFPSHSVIEKGQTVTLRCDPISGHDNLYWYRRVMGKEIKFLLHFVKESKQDESGMPNNRFLAERTGGTYSTLKVQPAELEDSGVYFCASSRFGARIGEAFFGQGTRLTVV.

This clone was seen a few times. The chain has TRBV4-2 and TRBJ1-2, with 8 positions matching TRBD1. CDR1 and CDR2 (germline): LGHNA, YNFKEQ. The CDR3 length is 16 residues. The ends lost 3 bases at V and 5 bases at J; junction bases unmatched: 11. The CDR3 region is CASSQSADRAGYGYTF. Written as DNA, the CDR3 is TGTGCCAGCAGCCAGAGTGCGGACAGGGCGGGGTATGGCTACACCTTC.

The chain employs TRBV29-1 and TRBJ1-1, with D uncertain. The CDR3 extends over 12 amino acids. The germline gives CDR1 SQVTM, CDR2 ANQGSEA. Trimming took off 6 bases at V and 5 bases at J, with 13 bases between the two ends. CDR3 bases: TGCAGCGTGGACCGGGGAGGGACTGAAGCTTTCTTT. The encoded protein is CSVDRGGTEAFF.

V and J are TRBV6-2 or TRBV6-3 and TRBJ2-3; D ambiguous. This CDR3 is 16 amino acids long. CDR1 MNHEY and CDR2 SVGEGT come from the germline V gene. V shed 2 bases and J shed 0 bases, with 12 bases lying between them. The CDR3 protein is CASSYGLPRSTDTQYF. CDR3 nucleotide sequence: TGTGCCAGCAGTTACGGCCTTCCTCGCAGCACAGATACGCAGTATTTT.

The chain recombines TRBV7-2 with TRBJ1-6; D might be TRBD1 (5 bases). Trimming shortened V by 1 base and J by 3 bases, and 13 bases separated the two germline ends. The CDR3 is 17 amino acids. Germline V gene sequence: CDR1 SGHTA, CDR2 FQGNSA. For the CDR3, the DNA is TGTGCCAGCAGCTTAGTTGGGGCTACGTACTATAATTCACCCCTCCACTTT. As protein: CASSLVGATYYNSPLHF.

This sequence joins TRBV6-5 and TRBJ1-6; 9 nucleotides match TRBD1. The CDR3 spans 15 residues. Germline CDR1 MNHEY, CDR2 SVGAGI. Germline trimming cut 5 bases from V and 7 bases from J; bases unmatched to any gene: 6. The CDR3 loop reads CASSPTGTGNSPLHF. The DNA of the CDR3 is TGTGCCAGCAGTCCCACCGGGACAGGGAATTCACCCCTCCACTTT.

This chain joins TRBV16 and TRBJ1-6; maybe TRBD1 (6 bases). The V end was cut by 5 bases, the J end by 6 bases, with 14 bases between. Germline assignment: CDR1 KGHSY and CDR2 FQNENV. The CDR3 totals 15 residues. The CDR3 nucleotides are TGTGCCAGCAGCGCCATATCACAGGGTAATTCACCCCTCCACTTT. The encoded protein is CASSAISQGNSPLHF.

The V and J genes are TRBV6-5 and TRBJ1-1; 7 positions match TRBD1. This CDR3 has 14 amino acids. Losses at the gene ends were 6 bases for V and 1 base for J; bases not matched to a gene: 5. Germline V CDR1 and CDR2: MNHEY, SVGAGI. The CDR3 spells CASRLDRANTEAFF. DNA of the CDR3: TGTGCCAGCAGGTTAGACAGGGCGAACACTGAAGCTTTCTTT.

V gene TRBV2 combines with J gene TRBJ1-2; D not certain. The CDR3 runs 13 residues. V was shortened by 6 bases and J by 1 base, with 9 bases between the two germline ends. The germline gives CDR1 SNHLY, CDR2 FYNNEI. The CDR3 spells CASSRDSNYGYTF. The CDR3 region has the DNA TGTGCCAGCAGCCGGGATAGTAACTATGGCTACACCTTC. The whole variable domain, filled in from reference TRBV2 and TRBJ1-2, reads EPEVTQTPSHQVTQMGQEVILRCVPISNHLYFYWYRQILGQKVEFLVSFYNNEISEKSEIFDDQFSVERPDGSNFTLKIRSTKLEDSAMYFCASSRDSNYGYTFGSGTRLTVV.

CDR3 sequence: CATSDPRTGGGYTF. In nucleotides, the CDR3 is TGTGCCACCAGTGACCCACGGACAGGTGGTGGCTACACCTTC. V and J are TRBV24-1 and TRBJ1-2; 7 bases line up with TRBD1. From germline, CDR1 is KGHDR and CDR2 SFDVKD. This CDR3 comprises 14 residues. With V trimmed by 4 bases and J by 7 bases, 8 bases remained unmatched.

Comments on this clone: Compared with germline, one end of the junction differs, possibly owing to a read error. V usage is TRBV7-7 and J usage is TRBJ1-1; TRBD1 matches at 7 bases. Germline lookup yields CDR1 SSHAT and CDR2 FNYEAQ (reference sequence). This CDR3 is built from 13 residues. In DNA, the CDR3 is TGTGCTAGCAGCTTATTCAGGGGGTCAGAAGCTTTCTTT. This sequence encodes CASSLFRGSEAFF.